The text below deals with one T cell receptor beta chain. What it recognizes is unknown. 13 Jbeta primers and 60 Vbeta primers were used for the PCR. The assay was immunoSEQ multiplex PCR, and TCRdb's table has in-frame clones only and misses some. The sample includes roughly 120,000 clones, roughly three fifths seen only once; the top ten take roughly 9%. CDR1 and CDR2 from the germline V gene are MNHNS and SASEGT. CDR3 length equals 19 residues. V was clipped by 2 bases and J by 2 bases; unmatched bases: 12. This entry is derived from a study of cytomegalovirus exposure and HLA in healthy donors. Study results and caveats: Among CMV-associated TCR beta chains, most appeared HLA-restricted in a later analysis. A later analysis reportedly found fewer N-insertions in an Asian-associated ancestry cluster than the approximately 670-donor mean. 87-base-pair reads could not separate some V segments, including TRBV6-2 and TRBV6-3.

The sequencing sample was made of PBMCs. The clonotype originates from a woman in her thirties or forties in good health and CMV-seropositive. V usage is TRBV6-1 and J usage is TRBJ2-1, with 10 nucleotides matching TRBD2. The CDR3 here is CASSEIPLASGSAYNEQFF. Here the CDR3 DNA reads TGTGCCAGCAGTGAAATCCCTTTGGCTAGCGGGAGTGCCTACAATGAGCAGTTCTTC.